These 21 T cell receptor beta chains were all obtained from the same sample, sequenced in a study of T cells in pancreatic ductal adenocarcinoma. The table came from immunoSEQ multiplex PCR; TCRdb's copy has only in-frame clones and leaves some out. Here the sample spans 100,000 or so clones, nearly 95% being singletons. Selected pancreatic ductal adenocarcinoma patients had undergone surgery without neoadjuvant therapy. Sequencing used PBMCs. The receptor set was obtained from a human donor with pancreatic ductal adenocarcinoma.

This chain uses TRBV1 with TRBJ2-7; TRBD2, the D gene given by the table, was not confirmed from the DNA. TRBV1 is classified as a pseudogene. There are 13 residues in the CDR3. The chain's CDR3 is CTSSQREDHEQYF. The CDR3, as DNA: TGCACCAGCAGCCAGCGGGAGGACCACGAGCAGTACTTC.

The V call is TRBV19, the J call TRBJ1-1; unclear D gene. The germline V and J ends were trimmed by 1 base and 4 bases, with 16 bases remaining between them. The CDR3 extends over 16 amino acids. CDR1 and CDR2 from the germline V gene are LNHDA and SQIVND (reference sequence). CDR3 sequence reads: CASSIGSQVSGTEAFF. CDR3 DNA sequence: TGTGCCAGTAGTATAGGGAGTCAGGTAAGCGGCACTGAAGCTTTCTTT. The complete variable domain, with remaining parts taken from reference TRBV19 and TRBJ1-1, reads DGGITQSPKYLFRKEGQNVTLSCEQNLNHDAMYWYRQDPGQGLRLIYYSQIVNDFQKGDIAEGYSVSREKKESFPLTVTSAQKNPTAFYLCASSIGSQVSGTEAFFGQGTRLTVV.

This chain uses TRBV4-1 with TRBJ2-1, with TRBD2 matching over 9 bases. J gave up 5 bases and V 1 base, and 6 bases lay outside the gene matches. The V gene's germline CDR1 is MGHRA and CDR2 YSYEKL. The CDR3 runs to 16 residues. The CDR3 DNA reads TGCGCCAGCAGCCAAGGGCCCCAGCGGGAGGACAATGAGCAGTTCTTC. It yields the protein CASSQGPQREDNEQFF.

V is TRBV6-5 and J is TRBJ1-4, with 8 bases identical to TRBD1. V gave up 9 bases and J gave up 4 bases; unmatched junction bases: 10. The germline CDR1 and CDR2 sequences are MNHEY and SVGAGI. The CDR3 is made up of 15 amino acids. The CDR3 protein is CARYQRDRLNEKLFF. CDR3 coding DNA: TGTGCCAGGTATCAGAGGGACAGGCTTAATGAAAAACTGTTTTTT.

The rearrangement joins TRBV18 to TRBJ2-7; D call uncertain. CDR3 size: 11 residues. With 2 bases removed from V and 5 bases from J, the gap between germline ends came to 4 bases. Germline-derived CDR1 and CDR2 are KGHSH and LQKENI. The CDR3 reads CASSPGHEQYF. DNA for the CDR3: TGTGCCAGCTCACCAGGGCACGAGCAGTACTTC.

This chain joins TRBV5-1 and TRBJ1-5, with TRBD1 matching 9 bases. The germline V gene encodes CDR1 SGHRS and CDR2 YFSETQ. The trim removed 5 bases at V and 6 bases at J, leaving 3 bases unmatched. The length of the CDR3 is 13 residues. This CDR3 is CASSWTGAQPQHF. The CDR3, as DNA: TGCGCCAGCAGTTGGACAGGGGCTCAGCCCCAGCATTTT.

The chain uses TRBV7-2 and TRBJ2-7, with unresolved D. Germline-derived CDR1 and CDR2 are SGHTA and FQGNSA. The ends were cut back, 3 bases at V and 1 base at J, with 10 bases in the middle. The CDR3 consists of 14 residues. The CDR3 DNA sequence: TGTGCCAGCAGCTTTGGCCTCCATTCCTACGAGCAGTACTTC. Its protein is CASSFGLHSYEQYF.

The chain couples TRBV15 to TRBJ2-3, with unresolved D. This CDR3 has 12 residues. The germline V gene has CDR1 LNHNV and CDR2 YYDKDF (reference sequence). Trimming pared 1 base from V and 6 bases from J, leaving 5 bases between. The CDR3 loop reads CATSRGEDTQYF. CDR3 in DNA: TGTGCCACCAGCAGAGGAGAGGATACGCAGTATTTT.

The chain uses TRBV5-4 and TRBJ2-7, with a tentative D call TRBD1 (5 bases). Germline V gives CDR1 SGHNT, CDR2 YYREEE (reference sequence). Trimming took off 4 bases at V and 2 bases at J, with 10 bases between the two ends. The CDR3 length is 13 residues. CDR3: CASSGAGTYEQYF. The DNA of the CDR3 is TGTGCCAGCAGCGGGGCAGGGACCTACGAGCAGTACTTC.

The gene calls are TRBV6-5 and TRBJ2-7; weak D call: TRBD2 (5 bases). V lost 6 bases and J lost 0, with 9 bases in between. CDR1 is MNHEY, CDR2 SVGAGI, per germline. The CDR3 is made up of 13 amino acids. The CDR3 spells CASRGTSSYEQYF. In DNA, the CDR3 is TGTGCCAGCAGGGGAACTAGCTCCTACGAGCAGTACTTC.

The chain is built from TRBV2 and TRBJ2-2, with D possibly matching TRBD2 (6 bases). The germline CDR1 and CDR2 sequences are SNHLY and FYNNEI. V gave up 3 bases and J gave up 1 base, with 15 bases separating them. The CDR3 has 17 residues. The CDR3 protein is CASSETAGTLNTGELFF. CDR3 in DNA: TGTGCCAGCAGTGAGACAGCCGGGACTTTGAACACCGGGGAGCTGTTTTTT.

The chain couples TRBV18 to TRBJ2-7, with 13 positions matching TRBD2. The CDR3 totals 16 residues. Germline values: CDR1 KGHSH, CDR2 LQKENI. The V segment lost 3 bases and the J segment 2 bases; nucleotides outside the gene matches: 4. The CDR3 DNA sequence: TGTGCCAGCTCACCGGGACTAGCGGGACCGGCCTACGAGCAGTACTTC. It codes for CASSPGLAGPAYEQYF.

The chain is built from TRBV9 and TRBJ2-1; weak D call: TRBD2 (6 bases). Germline V gene lookup returns CDR1 SGDLS and CDR2 YYNGEE. The CDR3 loop spans 13 amino acids. V shed 3 bases and J shed 7 bases, with 11 bases lying between them. CDR3 sequence: CASSASGGNEQFF. The CDR3 DNA reads as TGTGCCAGCAGCGCCAGCGGAGGGAATGAGCAGTTCTTC.

The chain carries TRBV6-5 and TRBJ1-2; TRBD1 might be the D (6 bases). V was pared by 6 bases and J by 6 bases, with 20 bases between. The CDR3 covers 15 residues. Germline loops: CDR1 MNHEY, CDR2 SVGAGI. Written as DNA, the CDR3 is TGTGCCAGCAGCCCCGGGACAACCGTTGCAGATGGCTACACCTTC. Translation gives CASSPGTTVADGYTF.

This chain uses TRBV4-2 with TRBJ2-2; D perhaps matches TRBD1 (7 bases). CDR1 is LGHNA, CDR2 YNFKEQ, per germline. V was shortened by 4 bases and J by 6 bases, with 21 bases between the two germline ends. This CDR3 has 17 residues. The DNA for the CDR3 is TGTGCCAGCAGCCGACAGGGACAGCTACTAGCCCCCGGGGAGCTGTTTTTT. Translation: CASSRQGQLLAPGELFF.

The CDR3 loop reads CAWTRGSAYEQYF. CDR3 bases: TGTGCCTGGACTCGGGGTTCGGCGTACGAGCAGTACTTC. V gene TRBV30 combines with J gene TRBJ2-7, with D perhaps matching TRBD2 (5 bases). The CDR3 is made up of 13 amino acids. Germline CDR1 and CDR2: GTSNPN and SVGIG (reference sequence). V was trimmed by 4 bases and J by 4 bases, leaving 14 bases between them. Full variable domain (missing parts from reference TRBV30 and TRBJ2-7): SQTIHQWPATLVQPVGSPLSLECTVEGTSNPNLYWYRQAAGRGLQLLFYSVGIGQISSEVPQNLSASRPQDRQFILSSKKLLLSDSGFYLCAWTRGSAYEQYFGPGTRLTVT.

V and J are TRBV28 and TRBJ2-7; D is perhaps TRBD2 (5 bases). This CDR3 is built from 15 residues. V was pared by 6 bases and J by 2 bases, with 17 bases between. Germline V gene data show CDR1 as MDHEN and CDR2 as SYDVKM. The DNA for the CDR3 is TGTGCCAGCAGCCCTACTAGTTTGGCAGCCTACGAGCAGTACTTC. This codes for CASSPTSLAAYEQYF.

The rearrangement links TRBV2 to TRBJ2-7, with 7 bases identical to TRBD1. V lost 8 bases to trimming and J lost 0 bases; unmatched junction nucleotides: 7. Germline lookup yields CDR1 SNHLY and CDR2 FYNNEI. The CDR3 consists of 14 residues. CDR3: CASGGQRSSYEQYF. CDR3 bases: TGTGCCAGCGGGGGACAGCGGAGCTCCTACGAGCAGTACTTC.

The chain joins TRBV4-1 to TRBJ2-7, with TRBD2 matching 9 bases. This CDR3 is built from 15 residues. V shed 4 bases and J 0 bases; nucleotides not matched to a gene: 4. Germline V gene lookup returns CDR1 MGHRA and CDR2 YSYEKL. The CDR3 coding sequence is TGCGCCAGCAGCCTGAGGACTAGCGCCTCCTACGAGCAGTACTTC. Residues: CASSLRTSASYEQYF.

The chain combines TRBV19 with TRBJ1-2; D remains ambiguous. V was clipped by 6 bases and J by 4 bases, with 12 bases between them. The length of the CDR3 is 13 residues. CDR1 is LNHDA and CDR2 is SQIVND in the germline V gene (reference sequence). The CDR3 DNA reads TGTGCCAGTAGCCCCCCGGCGGGCTATGGCTACACCTTC. Translated: CASSPPAGYGYTF.

This rearrangement joins TRBV19 to TRBJ2-6, with 10 bases matching TRBD1. The CDR3 runs to 14 residues. The J segment lost 12 bases and the V segment lost 5 bases, leaving 7 bases of the junction unmatched. Germline V gene data show CDR1 as LNHDA and CDR2 as SQIVND (reference sequence). CDR3 in DNA: TGTGCCAGTAGTGACAGGGGGCGGGTCAGCGTCCTGACTTTC. As protein: CASSDRGRVSVLTF.